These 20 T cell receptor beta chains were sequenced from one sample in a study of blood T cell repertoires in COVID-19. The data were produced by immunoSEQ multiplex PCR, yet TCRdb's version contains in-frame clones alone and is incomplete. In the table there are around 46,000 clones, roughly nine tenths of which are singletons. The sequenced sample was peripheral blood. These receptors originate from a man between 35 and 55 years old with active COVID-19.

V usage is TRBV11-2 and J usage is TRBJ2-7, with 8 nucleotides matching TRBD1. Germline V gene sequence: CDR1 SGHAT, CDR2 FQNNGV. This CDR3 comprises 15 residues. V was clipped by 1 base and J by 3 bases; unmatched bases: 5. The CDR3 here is CASSLGSDRVYEQYF. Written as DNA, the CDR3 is TGTGCCAGCAGCTTAGGTTCGGACAGGGTCTACGAGCAGTACTTC. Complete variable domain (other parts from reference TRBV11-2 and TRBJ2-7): EAGVAQSPRYKIIEKRQSVAFWCNPISGHATLYWYQQILGQGPKLLIQFQNNGVVDDSQLPKDRFSAERLKGVDSTLKIQPAKLEDSAVYLCASSLGSDRVYEQYFGPGTRLTVT.

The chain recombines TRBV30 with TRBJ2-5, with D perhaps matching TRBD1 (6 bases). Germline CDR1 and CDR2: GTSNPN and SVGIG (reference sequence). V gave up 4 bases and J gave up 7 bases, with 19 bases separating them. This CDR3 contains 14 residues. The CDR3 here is CAWNVQGSRRTQYF. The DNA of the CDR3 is TGTGCCTGGAACGTACAGGGCAGTCGACGGACCCAGTACTTC. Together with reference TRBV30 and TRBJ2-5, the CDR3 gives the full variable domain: SQTIHQWPATLVQPVGSPLSLECTVEGTSNPNLYWYRQAAGRGLQLLFYSVGIGQISSEVPQNLSASRPQDRQFILSSKKLLLSDSGFYLCAWNVQGSRRTQYFGPGTRLLVL.

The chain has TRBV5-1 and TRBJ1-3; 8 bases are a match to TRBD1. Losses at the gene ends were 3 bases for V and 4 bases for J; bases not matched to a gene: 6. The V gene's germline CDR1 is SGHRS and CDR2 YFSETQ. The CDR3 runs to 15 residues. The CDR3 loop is CASSWTGYSGNTIYF. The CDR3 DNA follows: TGCGCCAGCAGCTGGACAGGGTATTCGGGAAACACCATATATTTT.

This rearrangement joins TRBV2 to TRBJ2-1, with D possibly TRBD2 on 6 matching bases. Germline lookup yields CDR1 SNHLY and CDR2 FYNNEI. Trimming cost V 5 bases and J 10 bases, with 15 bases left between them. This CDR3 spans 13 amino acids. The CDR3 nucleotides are TGTGCCAGCAGTTTTGGAGGGGTTTGGGAGCAGTTCTTC. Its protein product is CASSFGGVWEQFF. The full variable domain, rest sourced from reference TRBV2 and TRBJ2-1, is EPEVTQTPSHQVTQMGQEVILRCVPISNHLYFYWYRQILGQKVEFLVSFYNNEISEKSEIFDDQFSVERPDGSNFTLKIRSTKLEDSAMYFCASSFGGVWEQFFGPGTRLTVL.

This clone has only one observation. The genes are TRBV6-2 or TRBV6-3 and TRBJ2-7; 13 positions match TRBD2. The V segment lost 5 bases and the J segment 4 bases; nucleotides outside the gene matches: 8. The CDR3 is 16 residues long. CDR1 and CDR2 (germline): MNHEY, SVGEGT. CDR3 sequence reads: CASSAKGLAGVYEQYF. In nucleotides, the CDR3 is TGTGCCAGCAGTGCTAAAGGACTAGCGGGAGTGTACGAGCAGTACTTC.

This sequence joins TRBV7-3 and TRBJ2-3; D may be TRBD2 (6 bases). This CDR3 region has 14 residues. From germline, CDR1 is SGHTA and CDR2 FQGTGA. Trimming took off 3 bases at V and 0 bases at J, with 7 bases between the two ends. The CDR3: CASSFGTSTDTQYF. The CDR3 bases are TGTGCCAGCAGCTTCGGGACTAGCACAGATACGCAGTATTTT. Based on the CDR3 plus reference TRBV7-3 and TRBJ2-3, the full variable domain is GAGVSQTPSNKVTEKGKYVELRCDPISGHTALYWYRQSLGQGPEFLIYFQGTGAADDSGLPNDRFFAVRPEGSVSTLKIQRTERGDSAVYLCASSFGTSTDTQYFGPGTRLTVL.

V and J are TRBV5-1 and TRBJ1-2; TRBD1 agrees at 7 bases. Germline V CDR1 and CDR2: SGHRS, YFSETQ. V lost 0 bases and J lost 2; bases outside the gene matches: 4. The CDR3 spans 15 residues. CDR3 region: CASSLGQGRNYGYTF. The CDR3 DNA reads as TGCGCCAGCAGCTTGGGACAGGGTAGGAACTATGGCTACACCTTC.

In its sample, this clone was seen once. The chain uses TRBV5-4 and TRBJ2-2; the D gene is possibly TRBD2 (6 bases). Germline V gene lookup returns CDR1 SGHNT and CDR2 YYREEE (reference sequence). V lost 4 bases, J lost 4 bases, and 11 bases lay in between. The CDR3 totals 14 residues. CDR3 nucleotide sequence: TGTGCCAGCAGCATGACTAGGGGCACCGGGGAGCTGTTTTTT. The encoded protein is CASSMTRGTGELFF.

CDR3 bases: TGTGCCAGCAGTTTGGGGGGTATCCGGGATACGCAGTATTTT. It codes for CASSLGGIRDTQYF. This chain connects TRBV28 to TRBJ2-3; TRBD2 is a possible D gene (6 bases). Per germline, CDR1 MDHEN and CDR2 SYDVKM. The CDR3 has 14 residues. Trimming left V 3 bases short and J 6 bases short, with 13 bases between.

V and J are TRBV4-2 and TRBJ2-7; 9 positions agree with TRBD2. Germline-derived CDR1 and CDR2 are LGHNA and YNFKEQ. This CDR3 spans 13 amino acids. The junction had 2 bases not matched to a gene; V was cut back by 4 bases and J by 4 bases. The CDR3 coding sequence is TGTGCCAGCAGCCTGCGGGAGGGATACGAGCAGTACTTC. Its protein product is CASSLREGYEQYF.

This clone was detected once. CDR3 bases: TGTGCCAGCAGCGTCTCTTTCACAGATACGCAGTATTTT. It yields the protein CASSVSFTDTQYF. The chain couples TRBV9 to TRBJ2-3; D unresolved. This CDR3 region has 13 residues. Trimming shortened V by 2 bases and J by 2 bases, and 6 bases separated the two germline ends. CDR1 is SGDLS and CDR2 is YYNGEE in the germline V gene.

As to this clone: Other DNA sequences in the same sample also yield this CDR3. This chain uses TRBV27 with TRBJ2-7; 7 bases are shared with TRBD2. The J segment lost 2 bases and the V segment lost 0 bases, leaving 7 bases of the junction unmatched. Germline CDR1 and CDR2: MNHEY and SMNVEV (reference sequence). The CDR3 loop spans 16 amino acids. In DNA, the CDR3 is TGTGCCAGCAGTTTATCGTCCGACGGGAGGCCCTACGAGCAGTACTTC. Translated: CASSLSSDGRPYEQYF.

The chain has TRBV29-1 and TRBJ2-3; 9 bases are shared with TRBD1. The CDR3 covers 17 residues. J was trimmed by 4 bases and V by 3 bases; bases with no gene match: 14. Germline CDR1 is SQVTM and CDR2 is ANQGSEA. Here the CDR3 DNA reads TGCAGCGTTGACGGGGTATCGGACAGGGGTGGCCCAGATACGCAGTATTTT. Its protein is CSVDGVSDRGGPDTQYF.

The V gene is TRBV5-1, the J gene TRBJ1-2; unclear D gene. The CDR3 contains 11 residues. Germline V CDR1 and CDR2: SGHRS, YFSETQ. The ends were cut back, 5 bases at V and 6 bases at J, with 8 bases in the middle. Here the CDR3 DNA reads TGCGCCAGCAGGGCAGAAGATGGCTACACCTTC. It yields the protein CASRAEDGYTF. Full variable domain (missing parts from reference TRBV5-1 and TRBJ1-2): KAGVTQTPRYLIKTRGQQVTLSCSPISGHRSVSWYQQTPGQGLQFLFEYFSETQRNKGNFPGRFSGRQFSNSRSEMNVSTLELGDSALYLCASRAEDGYTFGSGTRLTVV.

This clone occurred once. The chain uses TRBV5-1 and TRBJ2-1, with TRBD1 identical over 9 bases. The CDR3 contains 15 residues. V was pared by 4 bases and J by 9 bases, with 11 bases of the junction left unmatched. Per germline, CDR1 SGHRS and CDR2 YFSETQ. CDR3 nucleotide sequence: TGCGCCAGCAGCGCCCCGGGACAGGGACATGGTGAGCAGTTCTTC. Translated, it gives CASSAPGQGHGEQFF.

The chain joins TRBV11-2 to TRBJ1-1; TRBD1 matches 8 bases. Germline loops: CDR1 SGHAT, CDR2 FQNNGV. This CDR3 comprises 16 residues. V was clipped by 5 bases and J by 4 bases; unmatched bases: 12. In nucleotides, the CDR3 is TGTGCCAGCAGCCTATTCCCTACCGACAGGGGCACTGAAGCTTTCTTT. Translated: CASSLFPTDRGTEAFF.

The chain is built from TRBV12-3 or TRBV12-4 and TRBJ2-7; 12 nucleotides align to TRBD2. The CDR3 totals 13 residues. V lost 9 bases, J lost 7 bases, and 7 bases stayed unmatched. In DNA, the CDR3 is TGTGCCAGTTCTGCCGGACTAGCGGGGGAGCAGTACTTC. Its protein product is CASSAGLAGEQYF.

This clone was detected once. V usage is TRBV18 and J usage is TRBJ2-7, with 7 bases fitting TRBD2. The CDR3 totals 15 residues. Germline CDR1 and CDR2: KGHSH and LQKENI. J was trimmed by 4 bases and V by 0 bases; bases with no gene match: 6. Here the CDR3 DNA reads TGTGCCAGCTCACCACCAGGGAGGGTTTCATACGAGCAGTACTTC. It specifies CASSPPGRVSYEQYF. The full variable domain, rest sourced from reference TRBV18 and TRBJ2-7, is NAGVMQNPRHLVRRRGQEARLRCSPMKGHSHVYWYRQLPEEGLKFMVYLQKENIIDESGMPKERFSAEFPKEGPSILRIQQVVRGDSAAYFCASSPPGRVSYEQYFGPGTRLTVT.

As DNA, the CDR3 is TGTGCCAGCAGCTCCGGACTAGCGGGGTACAATGAGCAGTTCTTC. Its translation is CASSSGLAGYNEQFF. This chain links TRBV7-3 with TRBJ2-1; the match to TRBD2 covers 12 bases. The CDR3 is 15 residues long. Germline CDR1 SGHTA, CDR2 FQGTGA. V shed 4 bases and J 4 bases; nucleotides not matched to a gene: 2.

The CDR3 loop is CASSVDLAGFNEQYF. Written as DNA, the CDR3 is TGTGCCAGCAGCGTAGATCTAGCGGGATTCAACGAGCAGTACTTC. This chain links TRBV9 with TRBJ2-7, with 9 nucleotides matching TRBD2. V shed 0 bases, J shed 5 bases, and the junction held 6 bases outside the gene matches. The V gene's germline CDR1 is SGDLS and CDR2 YYNGEE. The CDR3 sequence is 15 residues long.